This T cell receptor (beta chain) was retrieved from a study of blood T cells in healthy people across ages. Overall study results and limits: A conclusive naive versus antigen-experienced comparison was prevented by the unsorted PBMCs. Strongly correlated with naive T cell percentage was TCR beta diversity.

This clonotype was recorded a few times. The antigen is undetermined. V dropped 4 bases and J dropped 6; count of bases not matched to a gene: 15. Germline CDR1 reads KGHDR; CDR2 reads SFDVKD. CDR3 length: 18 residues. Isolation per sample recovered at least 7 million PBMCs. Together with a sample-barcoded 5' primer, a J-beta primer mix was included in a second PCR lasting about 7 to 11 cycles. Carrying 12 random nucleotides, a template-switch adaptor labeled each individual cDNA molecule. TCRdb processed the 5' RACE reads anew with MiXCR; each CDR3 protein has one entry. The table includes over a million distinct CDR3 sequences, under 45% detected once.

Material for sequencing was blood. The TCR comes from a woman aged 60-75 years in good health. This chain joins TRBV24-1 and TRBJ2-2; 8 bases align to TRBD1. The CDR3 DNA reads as TGTGCCACCAGTGAATCCGCTGGACAGGGAGAGTGGTCCGGGGAGCTGTTTTTT. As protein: CATSESAGQGEWSGELFF.